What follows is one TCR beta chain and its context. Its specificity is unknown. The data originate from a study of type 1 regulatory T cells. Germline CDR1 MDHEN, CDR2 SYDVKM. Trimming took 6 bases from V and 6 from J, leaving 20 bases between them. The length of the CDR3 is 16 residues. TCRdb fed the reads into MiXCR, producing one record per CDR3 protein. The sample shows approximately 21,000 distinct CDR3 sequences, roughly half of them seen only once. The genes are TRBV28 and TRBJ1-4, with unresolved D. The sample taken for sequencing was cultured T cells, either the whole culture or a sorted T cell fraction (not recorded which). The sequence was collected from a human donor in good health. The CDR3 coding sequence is TGTGCCAGCAGACCAAGTGGAACCAAGTGGGATGAAAAACTGTTTTTT. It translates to CASRPSGTKWDEKLFF.